The clone carrying this TCR beta chain has at least ten counts. The antigen is unknown. This entry comes from a study of T cells in Graves' hyperthyroidism and ophthalmopathy. Study findings and constraints: Blood also contained most expanded thyroid clonotypes above 0.001.

It was RNA transcripts that yielded the amplified TCR beta CDR3 regions. During a first-round RT-PCR of the TCR CDR3, the HTBI primer set was used. TCRdb called the multiplex PCR reads again in MiXCR, with one record for every CDR3 protein. The sample carries fewer than 450,000 distinct CDR3 sequences, roughly 15% recorded once. The length of the CDR3 is 16 residues. Trimming at V came to 2 bases and at J to 2 bases, leaving 7 bases not matched to a gene. Germline V gene lookup returns CDR1 ENHRY and CDR2 SYGVKD. This chain joins TRBV10-3 and TRBJ2-7, with 9 positions matching TRBD1. The receptor's source is a young woman with Graves' hyperthyroidism that later progressed to Graves' ophthalmopathy. Material for sequencing was blood. In nucleotides, the CDR3 is TGTGCCATCAGTGAGCGGGGACAGGGAACGACCTACGAGCAGTACTTC. Translating it yields CAISERGQGTTYEQYF.